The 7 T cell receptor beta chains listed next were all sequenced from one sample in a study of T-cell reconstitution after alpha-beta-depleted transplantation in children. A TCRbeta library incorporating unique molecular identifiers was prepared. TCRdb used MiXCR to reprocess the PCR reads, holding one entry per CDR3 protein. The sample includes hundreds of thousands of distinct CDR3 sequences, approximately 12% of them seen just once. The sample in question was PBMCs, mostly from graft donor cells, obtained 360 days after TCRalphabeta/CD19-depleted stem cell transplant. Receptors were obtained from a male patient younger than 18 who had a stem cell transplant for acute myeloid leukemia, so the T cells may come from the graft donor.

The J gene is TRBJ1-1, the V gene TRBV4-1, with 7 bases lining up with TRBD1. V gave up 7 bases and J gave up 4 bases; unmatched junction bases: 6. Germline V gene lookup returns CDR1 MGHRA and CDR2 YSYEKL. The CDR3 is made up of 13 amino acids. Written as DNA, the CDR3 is TGCGCCAGCACTTCCGACAGGGTCACTGAAGCTTTCTTT. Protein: CASTSDRVTEAFF.

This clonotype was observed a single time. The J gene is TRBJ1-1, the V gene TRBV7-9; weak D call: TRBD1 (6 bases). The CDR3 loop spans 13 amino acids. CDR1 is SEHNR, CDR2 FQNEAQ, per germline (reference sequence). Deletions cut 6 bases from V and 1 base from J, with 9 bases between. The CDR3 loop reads CASSDRWNTEAFF. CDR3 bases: TGTGCCAGCAGTGACAGGTGGAACACTGAAGCTTTCTTT.

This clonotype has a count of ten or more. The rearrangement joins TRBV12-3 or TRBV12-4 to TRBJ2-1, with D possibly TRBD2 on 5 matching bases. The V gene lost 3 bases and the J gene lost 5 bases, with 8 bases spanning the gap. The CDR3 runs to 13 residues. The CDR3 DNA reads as TGTGCCAGCAGTTTGTCGGGGAACAATGAGCAGTTCTTC. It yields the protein CASSLSGNNEQFF.

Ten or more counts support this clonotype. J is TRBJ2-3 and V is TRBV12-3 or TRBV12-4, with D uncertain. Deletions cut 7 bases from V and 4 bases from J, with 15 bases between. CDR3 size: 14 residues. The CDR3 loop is CASKKYPAADTQYF. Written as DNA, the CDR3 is TGTGCCAGCAAAAAGTATCCGGCCGCAGATACGCAGTATTTT.

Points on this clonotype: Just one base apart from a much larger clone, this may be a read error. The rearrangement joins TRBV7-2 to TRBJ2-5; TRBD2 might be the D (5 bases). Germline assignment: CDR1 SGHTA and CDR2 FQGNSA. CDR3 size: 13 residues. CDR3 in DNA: TGTGCCAGCAGCTTAGGCCCCGGGGAGACCGAGTACTTC. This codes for CASSLGPGETEYF.

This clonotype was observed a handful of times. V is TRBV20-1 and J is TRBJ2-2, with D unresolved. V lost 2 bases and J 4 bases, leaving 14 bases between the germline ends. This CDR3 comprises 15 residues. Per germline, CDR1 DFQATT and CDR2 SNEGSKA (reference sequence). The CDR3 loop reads CSARKADRGTGELFF. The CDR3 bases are TGCAGTGCTAGAAAGGCAGATCGAGGCACCGGGGAGCTGTTTTTT.

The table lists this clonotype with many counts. DNA for the CDR3: TGCAGTGCTACGTCAGGCGGGAATCGCCACAATGAGCAGTTCTTC. Translated, it gives CSATSGGNRHNEQFF. V is TRBV20-1 and J is TRBJ2-1; tentative D call: TRBD2 (6 bases). Germline V CDR1 and CDR2: DFQATT, SNEGSKA (reference sequence). CDR3 length equals 15 residues. Trimming stripped 4 bases from V and 5 bases from J, with 18 bases between.